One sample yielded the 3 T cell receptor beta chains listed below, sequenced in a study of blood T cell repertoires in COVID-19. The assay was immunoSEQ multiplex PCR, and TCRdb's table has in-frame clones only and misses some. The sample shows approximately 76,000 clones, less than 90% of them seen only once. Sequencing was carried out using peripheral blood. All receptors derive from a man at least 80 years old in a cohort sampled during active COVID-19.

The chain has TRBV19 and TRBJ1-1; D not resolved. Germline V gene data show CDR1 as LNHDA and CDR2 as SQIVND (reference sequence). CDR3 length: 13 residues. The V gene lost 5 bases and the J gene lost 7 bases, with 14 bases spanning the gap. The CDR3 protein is CASSAGNRIEAFF. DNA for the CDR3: TGTGCCAGTAGTGCGGGGAACCGCATTGAAGCTTTCTTT. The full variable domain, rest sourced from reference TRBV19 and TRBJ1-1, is DGGITQSPKYLFRKEGQNVTLSCEQNLNHDAMYWYRQDPGQGLRLIYYSQIVNDFQKGDIAEGYSVSREKKESFPLTVTSAQKNPTAFYLCASSAGNRIEAFFGQGTRLTVV.

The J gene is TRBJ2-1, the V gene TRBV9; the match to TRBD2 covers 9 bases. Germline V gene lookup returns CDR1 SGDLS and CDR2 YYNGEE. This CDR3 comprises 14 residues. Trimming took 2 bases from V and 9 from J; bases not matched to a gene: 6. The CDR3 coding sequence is TGTGCCAGCAGCGTTCTAGCGGGGTCCGCTGAGCAGTTCTTC. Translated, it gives CASSVLAGSAEQFF.

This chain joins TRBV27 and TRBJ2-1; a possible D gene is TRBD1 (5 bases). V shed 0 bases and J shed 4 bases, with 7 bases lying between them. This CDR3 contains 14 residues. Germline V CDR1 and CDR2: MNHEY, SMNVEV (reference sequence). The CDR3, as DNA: TGTGCCAGCAGTTTATCGGGGCGGTACAATGAGCAGTTCTTC. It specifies CASSLSGRYNEQFF.